One sample yielded the 20 T cell receptor beta chains listed below, sequenced in a study of blood T cell repertoires in COVID-19. Here immunoSEQ multiplex PCR was the method, and the copy in TCRdb shows in-frame clones only, minus some. The sample has about 220,000 clones; 80% are singletons. The material sequenced was peripheral blood. These receptors came from a human donor in a cohort sampled during active COVID-19.

The CDR3 is CASSETGGKDSPLHF. As DNA, the CDR3 is TGTGCCAGCAGTGAAACAGGGGGTAAGGATTCACCCCTCCACTTT. V gene TRBV6-1 combines with J gene TRBJ1-6; TRBD1 agrees at 8 bases. The CDR3 extends over 15 amino acids. The V segment lost 2 bases and the J segment 8 bases; nucleotides outside the gene matches: 5. Per the germline V gene, CDR1 is MNHNS and CDR2 is SASEGT.

The rearrangement uses TRBV5-1 and TRBJ1-2; D might be TRBD1 (6 bases). Germline V gene lookup returns CDR1 SGHRS and CDR2 YFSETQ. This CDR3 contains 13 residues. V lost 0 bases and J lost 6, with 9 bases in between. DNA for the CDR3: TGCGCCAGCAGCTTGGTAGGGGGTAATGGCTACACCTTC. Protein: CASSLVGGNGYTF.

The chain recombines TRBV7-6 with TRBJ2-5, with 7 bases that match TRBD1. J lost 7 bases, V lost 1 base, and 6 bases had no gene match. The germline gives CDR1 SGHVS, CDR2 FNYEAQ. The CDR3 spans 14 residues. DNA of the CDR3: TGTGCCAGCAGCTTAGTACCAGGGGGTACGACCCAGTACTTC. Its translation is CASSLVPGGTTQYF.

The chain combines TRBV3-1 (or the pseudogene TRBV3-2) with TRBJ2-5; the D gene is possibly TRBD2 (5 bases). The germline gives CDR1 LGHDT, CDR2 YNNKEL (reference sequence). The CDR3 has 13 amino acids. V lost 0 bases to trimming and J lost 5 bases, with 7 bases between them. CDR3 sequence (DNA): TGTGCCAGCAGCCAAGATCCGGGGGAGACCCAGTACTTC. Protein product: CASSQDPGETQYF.

The rearrangement uses TRBV11-1 and TRBJ1-1; 7 bases map to TRBD1. The J segment lost 1 base and the V segment lost 1 base, leaving 0 bases of the junction unmatched. Looked up from germline, CDR1 is SGHAT and CDR2 is FQDESV (reference sequence). The CDR3 spans 14 residues. The CDR3 region has the DNA TGTGCCAGCAGCTTAGGGACAGGGAACACTGAAGCTTTCTTT. Its translation: CASSLGTGNTEAFF.

This clone was counted once. CDR3 DNA sequence: TGTGCCAGCAGCCAGATATCGACAGGGACCGCCGGAAACACCATATATTTT. It encodes CASSQISTGTAGNTIYF. The chain couples TRBV5-6 to TRBJ1-3; 7 nucleotides match TRBD1. This CDR3 spans 17 amino acids. V lost 4 bases and J lost 4; bases outside the gene matches: 14. The germline CDR1 and CDR2 sequences are SGHDT and YYEEEE.

The CDR3 here is CASSYSDRSYGYTF. The CDR3 DNA reads as TGTGCCAGCAGTTACTCGGACAGAAGCTATGGCTACACCTTC. The rearrangement joins TRBV6-2 or TRBV6-3 to TRBJ1-2, with D maybe TRBD1 (6 bases). Trimming removed 0 bases from V and 4 bases from J, with 9 bases in between. The CDR3 covers 14 residues. CDR1 and CDR2 (germline): MNHEY, SVGEGT.

The chain is built from TRBV11-3 and TRBJ2-2; 8 nucleotides agree with TRBD2. Germline V gene data show CDR1 as SGHNT and CDR2 as YENEEA. The CDR3 is 16 residues long. With V trimmed by 3 bases and J by 1 base, 4 bases remained unmatched. Here the CDR3 reads CASSLYGGENTGELFF. CDR3 coding DNA: TGTGCCAGCAGCTTGTACGGGGGGGAGAACACCGGGGAGCTGTTTTTT.

J is TRBJ2-3 and V is TRBV19; D ambiguous. Trimming removed 3 bases from V and 0 bases from J, with 13 bases in between. CDR3 length equals 16 residues. Germline V gives CDR1 LNHDA, CDR2 SQIVND (reference sequence). CDR3 sequence: CASSISVASSTDTQYF. The CDR3 DNA is TGTGCCAGTAGTATCTCGGTAGCCTCTAGCACAGATACGCAGTATTTT.

The chain couples TRBV19 to TRBJ2-3; TRBD2 matches 8 bases. The CDR3 is 15 amino acids. The V gene's germline CDR1 is LNHDA and CDR2 SQIVND (reference sequence). The junction had 4 bases not matched to a gene; V was cut back by 2 bases and J by 3 bases. DNA of the CDR3: TGTGCCAGTAGTATAACGGGACTAGGAACAGATACGCAGTATTTT. It translates to CASSITGLGTDTQYF. The whole variable domain, remainder taken from reference TRBV19 and TRBJ2-3, is DGGITQSPKYLFRKEGQNVTLSCEQNLNHDAMYWYRQDPGQGLRLIYYSQIVNDFQKGDIAEGYSVSREKKESFPLTVTSAQKNPTAFYLCASSITGLGTDTQYFGPGTRLTVL.

The rearrangement links TRBV11-2 to TRBJ2-2, with D possibly matching TRBD1 (6 bases). Germline loops: CDR1 SGHAT, CDR2 FQNNGV. CDR3 length equals 15 residues. The V end was cut by 5 bases, the J end by 0 bases, with 10 bases between. The CDR3 spells CASSPRTANTGELFF. The CDR3, as DNA: TGTGCCAGCAGCCCCCGGACAGCGAACACCGGGGAGCTGTTTTTT.

The V gene is TRBV28, the J gene TRBJ2-5; TRBD2 is a possible D gene (7 bases). This CDR3 has 12 amino acids. Trimming pared 9 bases from V and 4 bases from J, leaving 12 bases between. CDR1 is MDHEN, CDR2 SYDVKM, per germline. The CDR3, as DNA: TGTGCCAGTTCAGGGGAGGGAGAGACCCAGTACTTC. Protein: CASSGEGETQYF.

The genes are TRBV27 and TRBJ2-5; D is possibly TRBD1 (6 bases). The CDR3 consists of 14 residues. The V and J ends lost 4 bases and 4 bases respectively, with 13 bases between them. Germline CDR1 is MNHEY and CDR2 is SMNVEV (reference sequence). CDR3 nucleotide sequence: TGTGCCAGCAGTTGGGGGCCCTATCGAGAGACCCAGTACTTC. Amino acid sequence: CASSWGPYRETQYF.

The chain links TRBV19 to TRBJ1-5; 8 nucleotides agree with TRBD1. Germline V CDR1 and CDR2: LNHDA, SQIVND (reference sequence). The CDR3 extends over 16 amino acids. V lost 5 bases, J lost 6 bases, and 12 bases stayed unmatched. The CDR3 loop is CASSPLDRAFRQPQHF. In DNA, the CDR3 is TGTGCCAGTAGTCCCCTGGACAGGGCTTTTCGTCAGCCCCAGCATTTT.

This chain uses TRBV29-1 with TRBJ1-1, with D possibly TRBD1 on 6 matching bases. V lost 7 bases, J lost 3 bases, and 12 bases lay in between. The CDR3 runs 12 residues. CDR1 is SQVTM, CDR2 ANQGSEA, per germline. CDR3 nucleotides: TGCAGCGCTAAGACAGGAGACACTGAAGCTTTCTTT. It codes for CSAKTGDTEAFF. Full variable domain (remainder filled in from reference TRBV29-1 and TRBJ1-1): SAVISQKPSRDICQRGTSLTIQCQVDSQVTMMFWYRQQPGQSLTLIATANQGSEATYESGFVIDKFPISRPNLTFSTLTVSNMSPEDSSIYLCSAKTGDTEAFFGQGTRLTVV.

V and J are TRBV6-2 or TRBV6-3 and TRBJ1-5; a possible D gene is TRBD1 (5 bases). The CDR3 covers 14 residues. Per germline, CDR1 MNHEY and CDR2 SVGEGT. V was cut by 4 bases and J by 1 base, with 8 bases left in between. Here the CDR3 reads CASSSGVSNQPQHF. For the CDR3, the DNA is TGTGCCAGCAGTTCGGGGGTAAGCAATCAGCCCCAGCATTTT.

In its sample, this clone was seen a few times. The chain joins TRBV6-1 to TRBJ1-6, with 9 bases fitting TRBD1. The V segment lost 6 bases and the J segment 1 base; nucleotides outside the gene matches: 7. This CDR3 has 17 amino acids. The germline V gene encodes CDR1 MNHNS and CDR2 SASEGT. The chain's CDR3 is CASREQGALSYNSPLHF. CDR3 DNA: TGTGCCAGCAGGGAACAGGGGGCTTTGTCCTATAATTCACCCCTCCACTTT.

A single count supports this clone. V and J are TRBV5-5 and TRBJ1-2; TRBD1 aligns across 7 bases. This CDR3 is built from 16 residues. With 3 bases clipped from V and 8 bases from J, the junction kept 16 bases outside the gene matches. Germline V CDR1 and CDR2: SGHKS, YYEKEE (reference sequence). CDR3 loop: CASSSTTGARGEGYTF. In DNA form, the CDR3 reads TGTGCCAGCAGCTCGACCACAGGGGCGAGGGGCGAAGGCTACACCTTC.

This clone has just one count. The gene calls are TRBV6-6 and TRBJ1-3, with D perhaps TRBD1 (5 bases). CDR1 is MNHNY and CDR2 is SVGAGI in the germline V gene (reference sequence). Trimming left V 3 bases short and J 0 bases short, with 12 bases between. This CDR3 contains 16 residues. CDR3 sequence reads: CASSYYGDYSGNTIYF. CDR3 coding DNA: TGTGCCAGCAGTTATTACGGGGACTACTCTGGAAACACCATATATTTT.

The V and J genes are TRBV6-5 and TRBJ1-1, with 9 positions matching TRBD1. Germline-derived CDR1 and CDR2 are MNHEY and SVGAGI. The CDR3 is 14 residues long. Trimming removed 8 bases from V and 11 bases from J; junction bases left unmatched: 15. CDR3 loop: CASHHLQGARGAFF. In DNA, the CDR3 is TGTGCCAGCCACCACTTACAGGGGGCGCGAGGGGCTTTCTTT.